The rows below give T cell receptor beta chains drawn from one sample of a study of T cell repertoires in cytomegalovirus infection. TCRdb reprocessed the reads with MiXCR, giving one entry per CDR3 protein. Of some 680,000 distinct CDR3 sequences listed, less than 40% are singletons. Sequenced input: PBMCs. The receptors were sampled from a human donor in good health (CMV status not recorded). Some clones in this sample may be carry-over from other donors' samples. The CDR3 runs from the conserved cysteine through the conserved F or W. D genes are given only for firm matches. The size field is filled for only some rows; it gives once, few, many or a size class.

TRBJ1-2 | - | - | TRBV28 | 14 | TGTGCCAGCAATTCGCTCTTGGGGAACTATGGCTACACCTTC | CASNSLLGNYGYTF
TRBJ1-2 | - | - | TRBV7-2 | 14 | TGTGCCAGCAGCTTAGAAGTTGAGAGCGGCTGCTACACCTTC | CASSLEVESGCYTF
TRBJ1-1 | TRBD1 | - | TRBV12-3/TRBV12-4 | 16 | TGTGCCAGCAGTTTCGGGACAGGGCCCATGAACACTGAAGCTTTCTTT | CASSFGTGPMNTEAFF
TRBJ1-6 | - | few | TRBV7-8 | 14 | TGTGCCAGCAGCAGAGAGAATATAGGGGGGGCCCTCCACTTT | CASSRENIGGALHF
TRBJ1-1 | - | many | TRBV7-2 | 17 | TGTGCCAGCAGCTTAGTGGGTTTAGGGCAGGTGAACACTGAAGCTTTCTTT | CASSLVGLGQVNTEAFF
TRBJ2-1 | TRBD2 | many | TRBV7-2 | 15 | TGTGCCAGCAGCTCACTAGCGGGAGGGCCGAATGAGCAGTTCTTC | CASSSLAGGPNEQFF
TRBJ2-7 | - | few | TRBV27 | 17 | TGTGCCAGCAGCCTTCGTGTTCCAGGGCTTGGGATTTACGAGCAGTACTTC | CASSLRVPGLGIYEQYF
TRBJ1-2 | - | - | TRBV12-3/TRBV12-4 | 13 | TGTGCCAGCAGTGCGACAGGACCCTATGGCTACACCTTC | CASSATGPYGYTF
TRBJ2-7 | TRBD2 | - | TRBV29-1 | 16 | TGCAGCGTTGGCGGACTAGCGGGGGGTAAGGCCTACGAGCAGTACTTC | CSVGGLAGGKAYEQYF
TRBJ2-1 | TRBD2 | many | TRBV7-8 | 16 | TGTGCCAGCAGCTTAGTAGCGGGAGGGTTGTACAATGAGCAGTTCTTC | CASSLVAGGLYNEQFF
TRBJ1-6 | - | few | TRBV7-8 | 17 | TGTGCCAGCAGCTTTCAGGTTTCGGTGTTTACGGATTCACCCCTCCACTTT | CASSFQVSVFTDSPLHF
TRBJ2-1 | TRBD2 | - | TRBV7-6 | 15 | TGTGCCAGCAGCGAGACTAGCGGGGAGAATGATGAGCAGTTCTTC | CASSETSGENDEQFF
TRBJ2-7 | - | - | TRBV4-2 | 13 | TGTGCCAGCAGCCAAGATTGGACCCACGAGCAGTACTTC | CASSQDWTHEQYF
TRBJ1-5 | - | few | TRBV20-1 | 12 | TGCAGTGCTAGCAGGGGAGATCAGCCCCAGCATTTT | CSASRGDQPQHF
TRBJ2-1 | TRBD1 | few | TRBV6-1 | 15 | TGTGCCAGCAGCAAGACAGGGGGATCCTACAATGAGCAGTTCTTC | CASSKTGGSYNEQFF
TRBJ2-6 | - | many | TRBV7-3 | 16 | TGTGCCAGCAGCCCCGGGGCGGTCTCTGGGGCCAACGTCCTGACTTTC | CASSPGAVSGANVLTF
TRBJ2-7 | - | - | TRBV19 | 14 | TGTGCCAGTAGGGGAGACCCTTTTGCCTACGAGCAGTACTTC | CASRGDPFAYEQYF
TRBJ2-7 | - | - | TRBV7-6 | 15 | TGTGCCAGCAGCTTAGGCTGGGGGAAGTCCTACGAGCAGTACTTC | CASSLGWGKSYEQYF
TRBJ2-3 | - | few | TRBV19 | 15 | TGTGCCAGGACACCGGGGGGACAAGGAACAGATACGCAGTATTTT | CARTPGGQGTDTQYF
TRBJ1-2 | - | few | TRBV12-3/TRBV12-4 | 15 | TGTGCCAGCAGCGCGGGAAGCAGGGGAACCTATGGCTACACCTTC | CASSAGSRGTYGYTF
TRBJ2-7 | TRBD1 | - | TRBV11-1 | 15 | TGTGCCAGCAGCGCTCTAGGAAGGGGGCCCAACGAGCAGTACTTC | CASSALGRGPNEQYF
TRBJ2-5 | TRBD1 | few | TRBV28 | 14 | TGTGCCACCAGACACAGGGGCTCTAAAGAGACCCAGTACTTC | CATRHRGSKETQYF
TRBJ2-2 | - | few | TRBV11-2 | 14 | TGTGCCAGCAGCTTAGAGTTTGGTGACCGGGAGCTGTTTTTT | CASSLEFGDRELFF
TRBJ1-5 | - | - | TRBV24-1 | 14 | TGTGCCACCTCAATGGCGGGGGCAGGTCAGCCCCAGCATTTT | CATSMAGAGQPQHF
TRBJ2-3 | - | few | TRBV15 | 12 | TGTGCCACCAGGGCCTTGGGGGATACGCAGTATTTT | CATRALGDTQYF
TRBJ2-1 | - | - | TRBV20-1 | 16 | TGCAGTGCTAGTCTTCCCAGGGGGGGCTCCTACAATGAGCAGTTCTTC | CSASLPRGGSYNEQFF
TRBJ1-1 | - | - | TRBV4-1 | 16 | TGCGCCAGCAGCCAAGATGAGGGGGGGCCGAACACTGAAGCTTTCTTT | CASSQDEGGPNTEAFF
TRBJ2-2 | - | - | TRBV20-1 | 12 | TGCAGTGCTCGCCTCTACGACGGGGAGCTGTTTTTT | CSARLYDGELFF
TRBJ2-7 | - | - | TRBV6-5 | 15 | TGTGCCAGCAGTTATAATACACCCTCGGGCTACGAGCAGTACTTC | CASSYNTPSGYEQYF
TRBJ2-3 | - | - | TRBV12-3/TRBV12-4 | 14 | TGTGCCAGCAAACTGACTAGGAGCACAGATACGCAGTATTTT | CASKLTRSTDTQYF
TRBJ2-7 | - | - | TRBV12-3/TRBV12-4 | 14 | TGTGCCAGCAGCTTAGGGCACACCTCCTACGAGCAGTACTTC | CASSLGHTSYEQYF
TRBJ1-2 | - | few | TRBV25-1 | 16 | TGTGCCAGCAGTTCTACGGACAGTGGGCGCTTCTATGGCTACACCTTC | CASSSTDSGRFYGYTF
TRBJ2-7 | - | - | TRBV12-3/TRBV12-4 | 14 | TGTGCCAGCAGTTCAGGGGACCCCAGGGAGGAGCAGTACTTC | CASSSGDPREEQYF
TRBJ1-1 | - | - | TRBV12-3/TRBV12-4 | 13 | TGTGCCAGCAGTTTGAACAGTGGCACTGAAGCTTTCTTT | CASSLNSGTEAFF
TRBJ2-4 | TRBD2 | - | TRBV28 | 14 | TGTGCCAGCAGTTTTGGGGGGGTGAGCAACATTCAGTACTTC | CASSFGGVSNIQYF
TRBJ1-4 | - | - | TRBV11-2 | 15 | TGTGCCAGCAGGGATGCCGGGACGGCGGGTGAAAAACTGTTTTTT | CASRDAGTAGEKLFF
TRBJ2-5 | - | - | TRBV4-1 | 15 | TGCGCCAGCAGCCCCGGCGGGTTTAGAGGGGAGACCCAGTACTTC | CASSPGGFRGETQYF
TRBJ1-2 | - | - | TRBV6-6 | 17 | TGTGCCAGCAGTTACCCCATTGACATTCAAGGGGGCTATGGCTACACCTTC | CASSYPIDIQGGYGYTF
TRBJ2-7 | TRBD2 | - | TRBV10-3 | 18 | TGTGCCATCAGTGATCCCCCGGGGGCGGGAGGTAACTCCTACGAGCAGTACTTC | CAISDPPGAGGNSYEQYF
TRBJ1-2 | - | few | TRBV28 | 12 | TGTGCCAGCAGTTCGATAGGGTATGGCTACACCTTC | CASSSIGYGYTF
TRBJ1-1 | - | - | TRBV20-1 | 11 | TGCAGTGCTAATGGGGGGTTTGAAGCTTTCTTT | CSANGGFEAFF
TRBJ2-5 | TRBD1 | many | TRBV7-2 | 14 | TGTGCCAGCAGCCCGGGACAGGGGACAGAGACCCAGTACTTC | CASSPGQGTETQYF
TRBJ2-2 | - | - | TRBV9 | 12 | TGTGCCAGCAGCCCCTGGGCCGGGGAGCTGTTTTTT | CASSPWAGELFF
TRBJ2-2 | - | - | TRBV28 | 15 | TGTGCCAGCACCCCTGTGGGTCAAGGAACCGGGGAGCTGTTTTTT | CASTPVGQGTGELFF
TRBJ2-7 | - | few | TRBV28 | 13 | TGTGCCAGCAGCCGCCATCTGACGGGGGAGCAGTACTTC | CASSRHLTGEQYF
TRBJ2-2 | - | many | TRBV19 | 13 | TGTGCCAGTAGTATAAGTGGGGCCGGGGAGCTGTTTTTT | CASSISGAGELFF
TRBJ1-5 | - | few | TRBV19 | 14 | TGTGCCAGTACTCCAGGGGTTCCTGATCAGCCCCAGCATTTT | CASTPGVPDQPQHF
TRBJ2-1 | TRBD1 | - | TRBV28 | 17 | TGTGCCAGCAGGAACACTCGGGGACAGGGAGAGGAGGATGAGCAGTTCTTC | CASRNTRGQGEEDEQFF
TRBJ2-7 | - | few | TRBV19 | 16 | TGTGCCAGTAGTAGAGGGTTCGGCAGGGGATCCTACGAGCAGTACTTC | CASSRGFGRGSYEQYF
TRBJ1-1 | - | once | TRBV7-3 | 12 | TGTGCCAGCAGAGGGACCTACACTGAAGCTTTCTTT | CASRGTYTEAFF
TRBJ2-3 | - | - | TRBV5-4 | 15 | TGTGCCAGCAGCGCGGACCCGGGGGGCACAGATACGCAGTATTTT | CASSADPGGTDTQYF
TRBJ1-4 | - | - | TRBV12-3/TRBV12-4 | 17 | TGTGCCAGCACCCCAAGGGATCCGACAGAACTTAATGAAAAACTGTTTTTT | CASTPRDPTELNEKLFF
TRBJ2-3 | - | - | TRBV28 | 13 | TGTGCCAGCAGTTCCAGTTGGGGAGATACGCAGTATTTT | CASSSSWGDTQYF
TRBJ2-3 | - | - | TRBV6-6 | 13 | TGTGCCAGCAGTTACGTGGGGGTAGATACGCAGTATTTT | CASSYVGVDTQYF
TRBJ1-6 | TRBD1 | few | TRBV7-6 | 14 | TGTGCCAGCAGCTTAGAGGGACAGATTTCACCCCTCCACTTT | CASSLEGQISPLHF
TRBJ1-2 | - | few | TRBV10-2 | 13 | TGCGCCAGCAGTGTGGACAGCTTCTATGGCTACACCTTC | CASSVDSFYGYTF
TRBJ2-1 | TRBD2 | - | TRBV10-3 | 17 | TGTGCCATCAGTGACCCTAGCGGGGGGGCGTCCTACAATGAGCAGTTCTTC | CAISDPSGGASYNEQFF
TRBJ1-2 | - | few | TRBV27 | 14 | TGTGCCAGCCAGGAGACGGGACACTCCTTAGGCTACACCTTC | CASQETGHSLGYTF
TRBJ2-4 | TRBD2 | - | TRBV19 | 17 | TGTGCCAGTTCCCGGAGCCAGCGGGGGGGAACCAAAAACATTCAGTACTTC | CASSRSQRGGTKNIQYF
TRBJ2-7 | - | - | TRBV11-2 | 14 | TGTGCCAGCGCCTCGAGACGGGGACCCTACGAGCAGTACTTC | CASASRRGPYEQYF